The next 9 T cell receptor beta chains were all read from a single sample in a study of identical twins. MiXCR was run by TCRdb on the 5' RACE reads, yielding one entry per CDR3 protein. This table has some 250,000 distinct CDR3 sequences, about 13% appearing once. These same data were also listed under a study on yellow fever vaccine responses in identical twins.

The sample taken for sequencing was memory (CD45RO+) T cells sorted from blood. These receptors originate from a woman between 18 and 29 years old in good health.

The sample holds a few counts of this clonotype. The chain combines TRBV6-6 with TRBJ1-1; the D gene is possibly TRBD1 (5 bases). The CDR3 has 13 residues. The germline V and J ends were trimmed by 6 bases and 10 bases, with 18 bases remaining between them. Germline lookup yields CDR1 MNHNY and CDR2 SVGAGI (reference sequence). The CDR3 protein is CASRQLQGVLAFF. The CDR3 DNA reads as TGTGCCAGCAGACAACTTCAGGGTGTTTTAGCTTTCTTT.

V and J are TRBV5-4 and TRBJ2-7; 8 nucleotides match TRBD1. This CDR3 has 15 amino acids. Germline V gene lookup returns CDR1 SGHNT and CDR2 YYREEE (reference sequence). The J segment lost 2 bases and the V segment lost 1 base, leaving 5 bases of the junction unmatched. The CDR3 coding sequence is TGTGCCAGCAGCTTGTTACCACAGGGGGCCTACGAGCAGTACTTC. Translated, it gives CASSLLPQGAYEQYF.

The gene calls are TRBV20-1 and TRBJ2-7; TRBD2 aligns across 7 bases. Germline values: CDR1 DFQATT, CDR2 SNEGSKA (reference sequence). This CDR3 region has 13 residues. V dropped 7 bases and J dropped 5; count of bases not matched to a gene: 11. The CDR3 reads CSVVRAGYDEQYF. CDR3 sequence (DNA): TGCAGTGTTGTAAGAGCGGGATACGACGAGCAGTACTTC.

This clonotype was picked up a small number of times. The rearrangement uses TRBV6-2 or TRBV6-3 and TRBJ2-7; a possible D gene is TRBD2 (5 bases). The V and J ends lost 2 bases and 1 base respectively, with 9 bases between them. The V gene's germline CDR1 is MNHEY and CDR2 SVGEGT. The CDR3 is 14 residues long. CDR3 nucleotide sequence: TGTGCCAGCAGTTACCCCGACTATTCCTACGAGCAGTACTTC. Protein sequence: CASSYPDYSYEQYF.

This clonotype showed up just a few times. This chain's CDR3 is CASSVAITSPSYEQYF. The CDR3 DNA reads TGTGCCAGCAGCGTAGCTATCACGTCCCCCTCCTACGAGCAGTACTTC. The chain uses TRBV9 and TRBJ2-7; D gene uncertain. The CDR3 contains 16 residues. CDR1 and CDR2 from the germline V gene are SGDLS and YYNGEE. V gave up 0 bases and J gave up 0 bases, with 13 bases separating them. Full variable domain (rest looked up from reference TRBV9 and TRBJ2-7): DSGVTQTPKHLITATGQRVTLRCSPRSGDLSVYWYQQSLDQGLQFLIQYYNGEERAKGNILERFSAQQFPDLHSELNLSSLELGDSALYFCASSVAITSPSYEQYFGPGTRLTVT.

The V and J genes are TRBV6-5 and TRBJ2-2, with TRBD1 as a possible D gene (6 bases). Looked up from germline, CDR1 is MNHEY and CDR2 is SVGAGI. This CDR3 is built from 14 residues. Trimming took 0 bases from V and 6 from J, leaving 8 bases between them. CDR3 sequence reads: CASSYSQGPGELFF. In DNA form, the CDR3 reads TGTGCCAGCAGTTACTCACAGGGTCCCGGGGAGCTGTTTTTT.

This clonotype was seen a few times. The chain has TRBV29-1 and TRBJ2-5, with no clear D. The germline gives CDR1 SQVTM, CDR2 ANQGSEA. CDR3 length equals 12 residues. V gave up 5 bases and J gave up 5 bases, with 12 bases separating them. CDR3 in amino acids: CSVRVSGETQYF. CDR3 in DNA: TGCAGCGTTAGGGTCTCTGGGGAGACCCAGTACTTC.

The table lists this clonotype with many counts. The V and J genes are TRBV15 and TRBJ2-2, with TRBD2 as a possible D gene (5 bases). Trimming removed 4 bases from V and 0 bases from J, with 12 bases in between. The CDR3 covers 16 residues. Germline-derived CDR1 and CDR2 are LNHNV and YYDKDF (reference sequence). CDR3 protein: CATSNNEGTNTGELFF. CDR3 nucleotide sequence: TGTGCCACCAGCAATAATGAGGGAACGAACACCGGGGAGCTGTTTTTT.

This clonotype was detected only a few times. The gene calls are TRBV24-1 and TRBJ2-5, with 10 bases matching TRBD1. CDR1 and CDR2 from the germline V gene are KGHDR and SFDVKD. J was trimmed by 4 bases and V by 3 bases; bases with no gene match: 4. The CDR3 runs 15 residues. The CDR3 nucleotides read TGTGCCACCAGTGATCCAGGACAGGGGGGAGAGACCCAGTACTTC. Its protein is CATSDPGQGGETQYF.